These 30 T cell receptor beta chains came from one sample sequenced in a study of CD8+ T cells in alopecia areata. Indicated treatment: oral pan-JAK inhibitor, 5-10 mg twice daily. Sequencing templates came from extracted RNA that was reverse transcribed into cDNA. Repertoires were generated with immunoSEQ multiplex PCR, while TCRdb's copy carries only in-frame clones and drops some. This sample has around 160,000 clones, with roughly 60% found just once. This material consisted of CD4+ T cells sorted from blood, taken at week 24, from a patient treated with tofacitinib. Every receptor here comes from a human donor with alopecia areata.

The V call is TRBV19, the J call TRBJ2-6, with 7 positions matching TRBD1. Germline V gene sequence: CDR1 LNHDA, CDR2 SQIVND (reference sequence). Trimming removed 5 bases from V and 0 bases from J; junction bases left unmatched: 1. This CDR3 has 15 residues. CDR3 DNA sequence: TGTGCCAGTAGTCGGGACAGCTCTGGGGCCAACGTCCTGACTTTC. As protein: CASSRDSSGANVLTF.

The chain has TRBV29-1 and TRBJ1-5; the D gene is possibly TRBD1 (5 bases). The CDR3 covers 12 residues. From germline, CDR1 is SQVTM and CDR2 ANQGSEA. V was trimmed by 4 bases and J by 4 bases, leaving 8 bases between them. This CDR3 is CSVAEGNQPQHF. CDR3 sequence (DNA): TGCAGCGTTGCTGAGGGGAATCAGCCCCAGCATTTT.

This clone was observed a handful of times. The rearrangement uses TRBV29-1 and TRBJ2-1; D is perhaps TRBD1 or TRBD2 (5 bases each). Germline CDR1 is SQVTM and CDR2 is ANQGSEA. The CDR3 consists of 14 residues. V was clipped by 5 bases and J by 7 bases, with 18 bases between them. The DNA of the CDR3 is TGCAGCGTTTGGCAGGGAGTTACGGGAAATGAGCAGTTCTTC. Translating gives CSVWQGVTGNEQFF.

The gene calls are TRBV9 and TRBJ1-6; 7 bases match TRBD1. Germline CDR1 and CDR2: SGDLS and YYNGEE. The junction had 13 bases not matched to a gene; V was cut back by 5 bases and J by 11 bases. The CDR3 loop spans 15 amino acids. CDR3 coding DNA: TGTGCCAGCAGAGAACGGACAGGAGCCCATACACCCCTCCACTTT. As protein: CASRERTGAHTPLHF.

This chain joins TRBV6-5 and TRBJ1-1; D unresolved. The germline V gene has CDR1 MNHEY and CDR2 SVGAGI. V lost 0 bases, J lost 6 bases, and 5 bases lay in between. The CDR3 extends over 12 amino acids. The DNA for the CDR3 is TGTGCCAGCAGTTACTCGATCTCTGAAGCTTTCTTT. Translated: CASSYSISEAFF.

This chain links TRBV15 with TRBJ2-2, with TRBD2 identical over 7 bases. The CDR3 contains 16 residues. The germline gives CDR1 LNHNV, CDR2 YYDKDF (reference sequence). V lost 0 bases and J lost 8; bases outside the gene matches: 9. The CDR3 region has the DNA TGTGCCACCAGCAGAGAAACAGCGGGGATGGCTGGGGAGCTGTTTTTT. It specifies CATSRETAGMAGELFF.

The chain links TRBV27 to TRBJ2-7; 7 positions match TRBD1. The J segment lost 4 bases and the V segment lost 3 bases, leaving 9 bases of the junction unmatched. CDR1 is MNHEY, CDR2 SMNVEV, per germline (reference sequence). The CDR3 has 15 residues. CDR3 DNA sequence: TGTGCCAGCAGTTTGGAAAGGGGGCATATGTACGAGCAGTACTTC. This encodes CASSLERGHMYEQYF.

The rearrangement links TRBV10-3 to TRBJ2-7, with 7 bases that match TRBD2. The CDR3 extends over 14 amino acids. CDR1 and CDR2 from the germline V gene are ENHRY and SYGVKD. J lost 5 bases, V lost 4 bases, and 8 bases had no gene match. The CDR3 region has the DNA TGTGCCATCAGTGTTAGGAGCGGGGTGGACGAGCAGTACTTC. Its translation: CAISVRSGVDEQYF.

The chain has TRBV11-2 and TRBJ1-4; D unresolved. V was cut by 1 base and J by 8 bases, with 5 bases left in between. The germline V gene has CDR1 SGHAT and CDR2 FQNNGV. CDR3 length: 12 amino acids. In DNA form, the CDR3 reads TGTGCCAGCAGCTTAGTGTACGAAAAACTGTTTTTT. Translated, it gives CASSLVYEKLFF.

The chain recombines TRBV7-9 with TRBJ1-2; D ambiguous. V was cut by 6 bases and J by 5 bases, with 10 bases left in between. This CDR3 comprises 12 residues. Germline CDR1 is SEHNR and CDR2 is FQNEAQ (reference sequence). CDR3 DNA: TGTGCCAGCAGAAGCGCTTGGTATGGCTACACCTTC. Amino acid sequence: CASRSAWYGYTF.

This clone was seen only a few times. The V gene is TRBV19, the J gene TRBJ2-3, with a possible D match to TRBD2 (6 bases). Trimming removed 9 bases at V and 2 bases at J, with 15 bases between. Germline loops: CDR1 LNHDA, CDR2 SQIVND (reference sequence). The CDR3 has 14 amino acids. The chain's CDR3 is CASRRDSLTDTQYF. The CDR3 coding sequence is TGTGCCAGCCGCCGGGACTCCCTCACAGATACGCAGTATTTT. The entire variable domain, with the rest obtained from reference TRBV19 and TRBJ2-3, is as follows: DGGITQSPKYLFRKEGQNVTLSCEQNLNHDAMYWYRQDPGQGLRLIYYSQIVNDFQKGDIAEGYSVSREKKESFPLTVTSAQKNPTAFYLCASRRDSLTDTQYFGPGTRLTVL.

This chain uses TRBV2 with TRBJ1-5; D gene unclear. The CDR3 loop spans 12 amino acids. Trimming took 6 bases from V and 7 from J, leaving 10 bases between them. Germline values: CDR1 SNHLY, CDR2 FYNNEI. The CDR3 loop is CASSQWRQPQHF. The CDR3 nucleotides are TGTGCCAGCAGCCAATGGAGACAGCCCCAGCATTTT.

V is TRBV25-1 and J is TRBJ1-2; 7 positions match TRBD1. The V and J ends lost 5 bases and 7 bases, in that order; junction bases with no gene match: 4. Germline V gene lookup returns CDR1 MGHDK and CDR2 SYGVNS. This CDR3 spans 12 amino acids. Here the CDR3 DNA reads TGTGCCAGCAGTCCAGGACAGGTTGGCTACACCTTC. Protein sequence: CASSPGQVGYTF.

This chain connects TRBV23-1 to TRBJ2-3; 8 bases line up with TRBD2. TRBV23-1 is placed among ORFs of uncertain function. There are 20 residues in the CDR3. The V gene end was trimmed by 7 bases and the J gene end by 0 bases; junction bases not matched to a gene: 21. CDR3 sequence: CASNPTSWAGGNSSTDTQYF. The CDR3 DNA sequence: TGCGCCAGCAATCCGACCTCGTGGGCGGGGGGAAATTCTAGCACAGATACGCAGTATTTT.

The chain couples TRBV6-5 to TRBJ1-2; unclear D gene. Per the germline V gene, CDR1 is MNHEY and CDR2 is SVGAGI. CDR3 length: 14 residues. The V and J ends lost 0 bases and 7 bases respectively, with 12 bases between them. The CDR3 DNA is TGTGCCAGCAGTTACTCGAATAGGGCGGTTGGCTACACCTTC. This sequence encodes CASSYSNRAVGYTF.

This clone was counted between two and nine times. The chain combines TRBV18 with TRBJ1-1; D uncertain. CDR3 size: 15 residues. V shed 2 bases and J shed 0 bases, with 10 bases lying between them. Germline lookup yields CDR1 KGHSH and CDR2 LQKENI. The CDR3 region is CASSPMDSMNTEAFF. The CDR3 DNA is TGTGCCAGCTCACCAATGGACTCAATGAACACTGAAGCTTTCTTT.

The rearrangement links TRBV6-5 to TRBJ1-1; possible D gene TRBD1, 6 bases. The CDR3 extends over 16 amino acids. Trimming pared 0 bases from V and 6 bases from J, leaving 17 bases between. Germline assignment: CDR1 MNHEY and CDR2 SVGAGI. CDR3 DNA: TGTGCCAGCAGTTACTCTCGGGGGGCCGGATCGGCTGAAGCTTTCTTT. It codes for CASSYSRGAGSAEAFF.

The J gene is TRBJ1-1, the V gene TRBV5-6; no firm D call. Trimming shortened V by 1 base and J by 5 bases, and 24 bases separated the two germline ends. Per germline, CDR1 SGHDT and CDR2 YYEEEE. The CDR3 totals 18 residues. The DNA of the CDR3 is TGTGCCAGCAGCTTGCGCCCCCGGGGTCCTCTATTAAGAACTGAAGCTTTCTTT. This gives the protein CASSLRPRGPLLRTEAFF.

The V and J genes are TRBV30 and TRBJ2-2; D is tentatively TRBD1 or TRBD2 (5 bases each). The CDR3 has 14 residues. CDR1 and CDR2 (germline): GTSNPN, SVGIG (reference sequence). Trimming shortened V by 7 bases and J by 0 bases, and 12 bases separated the two germline ends. Written as DNA, the CDR3 is TGTGCCTCCCACGGGACGACGAACACCGGGGAGCTGTTTTTT. Translating it yields CASHGTTNTGELFF.

This clone was found a few times. The gene calls are TRBV7-9 and TRBJ1-5, with 7 bases identical to TRBD1. V was pared by 2 bases and J by 2 bases, with 6 bases of the junction left unmatched. CDR3 size: 16 residues. Germline V CDR1 and CDR2: SEHNR, FQNEAQ (reference sequence). The DNA for the CDR3 is TGTGCCAGCAGCTTATGGCAGGGGGAGGGCAATCAGCCCCAGCATTTT. This gives the protein CASSLWQGEGNQPQHF.

This chain uses TRBV29-1 with TRBJ2-5; possible D gene TRBD2, 5 bases. Trimming removed 7 bases at V and 3 bases at J, with 12 bases between. This CDR3 region has 12 residues. From germline, CDR1 is SQVTM and CDR2 ANQGSEA. The CDR3 loop is CSASDGKETQYF. The CDR3 DNA reads TGCAGCGCCTCCGACGGGAAAGAGACCCAGTACTTC.

The genes are TRBV30 and TRBJ1-1; D not resolved. The CDR3 contains 15 residues. Germline CDR1 is GTSNPN and CDR2 is SVGIG (reference sequence). Trimming took off 5 bases at V and 0 bases at J, with 16 bases between the two ends. The CDR3 DNA is TGTGCCTGGGGTTGGGTTAGGGCTATGAACACTGAAGCTTTCTTT. It translates to CAWGWVRAMNTEAFF.

This clone has a handful of counts. This chain links TRBV12-5 with TRBJ1-1; D may be TRBD1 (6 bases). V gave up 0 bases and J gave up 10 bases, with 18 bases separating them. CDR3 length: 15 residues. Per the germline V gene, CDR1 is LGHNT and CDR2 is FRNRAP. CDR3 loop: CASGLVQGSSDGAFF. The CDR3 DNA reads TGTGCTAGTGGTTTGGTACAGGGATCTTCCGATGGAGCTTTCTTT.

The J gene is TRBJ1-5, the V gene TRBV4-1; no clear D gene. The germline gives CDR1 MGHRA, CDR2 YSYEKL. This CDR3 is built from 17 residues. V lost 1 base and J lost 2, with 15 bases in between. CDR3 in amino acids: CASSQGGKGEGNQPQHF. The DNA of the CDR3 is TGCGCCAGCAGCCAAGGAGGGAAGGGTGAAGGCAATCAGCCCCAGCATTTT.

V and J are TRBV5-1 and TRBJ2-1; maybe TRBD1 (6 bases). The V end lost 2 bases, the J end lost 3 bases, and 12 bases lay between the germline ends. This CDR3 has 15 residues. Germline V gene lookup returns CDR1 SGHRS and CDR2 YFSETQ. The CDR3 nucleotides are TGCGCCAGCAGCTTCGAACAGGGTAGCTACAATGAGCAGTTCTTC. Translating gives CASSFEQGSYNEQFF.

This clone was observed a handful of times. This sequence joins TRBV30 and TRBJ2-5; 12 bases line up with TRBD1. The CDR3 length is 15 residues. Germline CDR1 GTSNPN, CDR2 SVGIG (reference sequence). V lost 2 bases and J lost 1; bases outside the gene matches: 2. The DNA for the CDR3 is TGTGCCTGGAGTCGGGACAGGGGGCTCCAAGAGACCCAGTACTTC. Amino acid sequence: CAWSRDRGLQETQYF.

The V call is TRBV15, the J call TRBJ1-1, with D tentatively TRBD1 (5 bases). This CDR3 comprises 13 residues. V shed 4 bases and J shed 1 base, with 7 bases lying between them. The germline V gene has CDR1 LNHNV and CDR2 YYDKDF (reference sequence). CDR3 residues: CATSTGTNTEAFF. In DNA, the CDR3 is TGTGCCACCAGCACGGGGACGAACACTGAAGCTTTCTTT.

The gene calls are TRBV25-1 and TRBJ1-4; D remains unclear. The CDR3 extends over 12 amino acids. Per germline, CDR1 MGHDK and CDR2 SYGVNS. Trimming shortened V by 3 bases and J by 13 bases, and 12 bases separated the two germline ends. The CDR3 loop reads CASSEGTYRLFF. The CDR3 DNA sequence: TGTGCCAGCAGTGAGGGTACCTACCGACTGTTTTTT. The variable domain in full, completed from reference TRBV25-1 and TRBJ1-4, reads EADIYQTPRYLVIGTGKKITLECSQTMGHDKMYWYQQDPGMELHLIHYSYGVNSTEKGDLSSESTVSRIRTEHFPLTLESARPSHTSQYLCASSEGTYRLFFGSGTQLSVL.

The V call is TRBV5-1, the J call TRBJ2-3, with TRBD2 matching over 9 bases. The J segment lost 1 base and the V segment lost 0 bases, leaving 3 bases of the junction unmatched. The CDR3 has 16 amino acids. The germline V gene has CDR1 SGHRS and CDR2 YFSETQ. CDR3 region: CASSLELAGGTDTQYF. The DNA of the CDR3 is TGCGCCAGCAGCTTGGAGTTAGCGGGGGGCACAGATACGCAGTATTTT.

The V gene is TRBV4-2, the J gene TRBJ1-2, with D uncertain. CDR1 LGHNA and CDR2 YNFKEQ come from the germline V gene. Trimming took 2 bases from V and 8 from J, leaving 12 bases between them. The CDR3 is 13 amino acids. CDR3 amino acids: CASSQSRTAGYTF. The CDR3, as DNA: TGTGCCAGCAGCCAATCCCGGACGGCGGGCTACACCTTC.